The 13 T cell receptor beta chains below all came from one sample that was sequenced in a study of blood T cells in healthy people across ages (dated by TCRdb to the mid-2010s). The library was made by 5' RACE. Sequencing used an Illumina HiSeq 2500. A second PCR of 7 to 11 cycles was run with a J-beta primer mix and a sample-barcoded 5' primer. TCRdb trimmed public reads at Q25 via fastp, called clones via MiXCR and kept in-frame beta chains. Here each entry gathers all rows of one CDR3 protein and keeps the most common genes and DNA. The sample yields 600,000 to 650,000 distinct CDR3 sequences; 58% were counted once. The ten largest clones represent 30% to 45% of the sample. Sequences were obtained from blood. Receptors originate from a man in his sixties in good health.

J is TRBJ2-1 and V is TRBV7-9; TRBD2 matches at 7 bases. Germline lookup yields CDR1 SEHNR and CDR2 FQNEAQ (reference sequence). The CDR3 has 16 residues. Trimming cost V 1 base and J 2 bases; bases outside gene matches: 5. This CDR3 is CASSLGERGPYNEQFF. CDR3 nucleotide sequence: TGTGCCAGCAGCTTAGGCGAGCGGGGTCCCTACAATGAGCAGTTCTTC. Variable domain in full (rest from reference TRBV7-9 and TRBJ2-1): DTGVSQNPRHKITKRGQNVTFRCDPISEHNRLYWYRQTLGQGPEFLTYFQNEAQLEKSRLLSDRFSAERPKGSFSTLEIQRTEQGDSAMYLCASSLGERGPYNEQFFGPGTRLTVL.

This sequence joins TRBV20-1 and TRBJ2-1, with a weak D call TRBD2 (5 bases). Trimming removed 6 bases from V and 12 bases from J, with 27 bases in between. CDR1 and CDR2 (germline): DFQATT, SNEGSKA (reference sequence). CDR3 length equals 15 residues. The CDR3 sequence is CSASLRVTEGDTQFF. The CDR3 coding sequence is TGCAGTGCCTCCCTCCGGGTCACAGAGGGAGATACGCAGTTCTTC.

This rearrangement joins TRBV20-1 to TRBJ1-5; a possible D gene is TRBD1 (5 bases). The CDR3 runs to 14 residues. V lost 3 bases, J lost 5 bases, and 14 bases lay in between. Germline CDR1 DFQATT, CDR2 SNEGSKA (reference sequence). The CDR3 here is CSARVGGSDQPQHF. CDR3 coding DNA: TGCAGTGCTAGGGTCGGGGGATCCGATCAGCCCCAGCATTTT.

This clonotype occurred a few times. The V gene is TRBV29-1, the J gene TRBJ2-5, with 10 bases that match TRBD2. V dropped 6 bases and J dropped 2; count of bases not matched to a gene: 9. CDR3 length: 15 residues. Germline loops: CDR1 SQVTM, CDR2 ANQGSEA. The DNA for the CDR3 is TGCAGCGTGGGGCAAAGGACTAGCGGACAAGAGACCCAGTACTTC. The encoded protein is CSVGQRTSGQETQYF. The whole variable domain, filled in from reference TRBV29-1 and TRBJ2-5, reads SAVISQKPSRDICQRGTSLTIQCQVDSQVTMMFWYRQQPGQSLTLIATANQGSEATYESGFVIDKFPISRPNLTFSTLTVSNMSPEDSSIYLCSVGQRTSGQETQYFGPGTRLLVL.

The rearrangement joins TRBV12-3 or TRBV12-4 to TRBJ1-1, with TRBD1 matching over 7 bases. Trimming took 6 bases from V and 5 from J; bases not matched to a gene: 12. The CDR3 sequence is 15 residues long. In nucleotides, the CDR3 is TGTGCCAGCAGACCTATAGACAGGGTGGGGACTGAAGCTTTCTTT. Translation gives CASRPIDRVGTEAFF.

J is TRBJ2-4 and V is TRBV14; 7 bases agree with TRBD1. Per the germline V gene, CDR1 is SGHDN and CDR2 is FVKESK. Trimming removed 2 bases from V and 0 bases from J; junction bases left unmatched: 1. The CDR3 has 15 amino acids. CDR3 sequence reads: CASSQPGGAKNIQYF. The CDR3, as DNA: TGTGCCAGCAGCCAACCAGGGGGAGCCAAAAACATTCAGTACTTC.

This clonotype occurred a few times. J is TRBJ2-1 and V is TRBV10-3; no firm D call. The length of the CDR3 is 13 residues. Germline CDR1 reads ENHRY; CDR2 reads SYGVKD. The V end lost 3 bases, the J end lost 5 bases, and 8 bases lay between the germline ends. CDR3 sequence (DNA): TGTGCCATCAGTGACGGGCCGAACAATGAGCAGTTCTTC. Translating gives CAISDGPNNEQFF.

The sample holds a few counts of this clonotype. V and J are TRBV7-2 and TRBJ1-5; 7 bases fit TRBD1. Per the germline V gene, CDR1 is SGHTA and CDR2 is FQGNSA. V dropped 6 bases and J dropped 2; count of bases not matched to a gene: 7. This CDR3 region has 15 residues. CDR3: CASRPTGVGNQPQHF. The CDR3 region has the DNA TGTGCCAGCAGACCCACAGGGGTCGGCAATCAGCCCCAGCATTTT.

V usage is TRBV20-1 and J usage is TRBJ2-3; 10 nucleotides align to TRBD2. Unmatched junction bases numbered 4, after V lost 6 bases and J lost 4 bases. CDR1 and CDR2 from the germline V gene are DFQATT and SNEGSKA (reference sequence). CDR3 length: 13 amino acids. In DNA, the CDR3 is TGCAGTGCCCTCACTAGCGGGGCAGATACGCAGTATTTT. Translated: CSALTSGADTQYF.

The V call is TRBV6-6, the J call TRBJ2-3, with 9 bases fitting TRBD2. Germline V gene sequence: CDR1 MNHNY, CDR2 SVGAGI (reference sequence). The CDR3 covers 16 residues. J gave up 5 bases and V 4 bases, and 10 bases lay outside the gene matches. The CDR3 DNA is TGTGCCAGCAGTTTGATGGCGGGGGGGCGTGGAGATACGCAGTATTTT. The encoded protein is CASSLMAGGRGDTQYF.

V gene TRBV4-2 combines with J gene TRBJ2-3; D unresolved. The ends were cut back, 5 bases at V and 4 bases at J, with 25 bases in the middle. Germline CDR1 is LGHNA and CDR2 is YNFKEQ. The CDR3 loop spans 18 amino acids. The CDR3 sequence: CASSVEKKAPFLSDTQYF. CDR3 in DNA: TGTGCCAGCAGCGTTGAAAAAAAGGCCCCGTTCCTCTCAGATACGCAGTATTTT.

The chain employs TRBV28 and TRBJ2-7; tentative D call: TRBD2 (6 bases). Germline CDR1 is MDHEN and CDR2 is SYDVKM. Trimming removed 5 bases at V and 1 base at J, with 12 bases between. This CDR3 has 14 amino acids. This CDR3 reads CASSPPGTSYEQYF. DNA for the CDR3: TGTGCCAGCAGTCCCCCCGGGACTTCCTACGAGCAGTACTTC.

V usage is TRBV5-4 and J usage is TRBJ1-4; D remains ambiguous. The V and J ends lost 0 bases and 8 bases respectively, with 14 bases between them. The CDR3 loop spans 15 amino acids. Germline CDR1 and CDR2: SGHNT and YYREEE (reference sequence). CDR3 nucleotides: TGTGCCAGCAGCTTGGCGGAGGTGGGCGACGAAAAACTGTTTTTT. This gives the protein CASSLAEVGDEKLFF.